These 5 T cell receptor beta chains were sequenced from one sample in a study of cytomegalovirus exposure and HLA in healthy donors. Primers for the PCR totalled 60 Vbeta and 13 Jbeta. The method was immunoSEQ multiplex PCR; TCRdb's version includes in-frame clones alone and lacks a portion of them. The top ten hold approximately 23% of the sample, which has about 78,000 clones, nearly 80% seen once. Input material: PBMCs. These receptor sequences come from a woman between 45 and 60 years old in good health and CMV-seropositive.

V is TRBV15 and J is TRBJ2-5; D gene uncertain. Judging by the DNA end, TRBJ2-7 fits better; the J call may be wrong. The CDR3 has 15 residues. Germline V gene data show CDR1 as LNHNV and CDR2 as YYDKDF (reference sequence). The CDR3 protein is CATSRPSDMYYEQYF. In DNA, the CDR3 is TGTGCCACCAGCAGACCATCCGATATGTATTACGAGCAGTACTTC.

The V gene is TRBV18, the J gene TRBJ1-4; the D gene is possibly TRBD1 (6 bases). The ends were cut back, 4 bases at V and 0 bases at J, with 9 bases in the middle. The CDR3 runs 15 residues. CDR1 and CDR2 (germline): KGHSH, LQKENI. The DNA for the CDR3 is TGTGCCAGCTCACTATACAGGGCAACTAATGAAAAACTGTTTTTT. It yields the protein CASSLYRATNEKLFF.

The chain couples TRBV7-6 to TRBJ1-1; 9 bases are a match to TRBD1. Unmatched junction bases numbered 10, after V lost 4 bases and J lost 4 bases. From germline, CDR1 is SGHVS and CDR2 FNYEAQ. The CDR3 sequence is 16 residues long. The CDR3, as DNA: TGTGCCAGCAGCTCACCTATCGGGACAGGGACCACTGAAGCTTTCTTT. Translation gives CASSSPIGTGTTEAFF.

The J gene is TRBJ1-5, the V gene TRBV30; D gene ambiguous. Germline V lookup: CDR1 GTSNPN, CDR2 SVGIG (reference sequence). The CDR3 contains 16 residues. Trimming shortened V by 0 bases and J by 0 bases, and 12 bases separated the two germline ends. This CDR3 is CAWSVGPQNSNQPQHF. CDR3 bases: TGTGCCTGGAGTGTGGGCCCGCAAAATAGCAATCAGCCCCAGCATTTT.

This clone turned up a few times. The rearrangement links TRBV6-5 to TRBJ1-1; D is uncertain. The V gene's germline CDR1 is MNHEY and CDR2 SVGAGI. This CDR3 has 11 amino acids. Trimming took off 10 bases at V and 6 bases at J, with 12 bases between the two ends. The DNA of the CDR3 is TGTGCCACGGGAGGGAAGGCTGAAGCTTTCTTT. It translates to CATGGKAEAFF.